Given below is one T cell receptor (beta chain) in context. Antigen unknown. The data derive from a study of monozygotic twins with inflammatory bowel disease. Study results and caveats: A single strong IBD-associated signal or clonotype was not supported by the findings. IBD patients shared fewer clonotypes with others than healthy twins, especially with disease activity. Repertoire similarity was not found to differ between concordant and discordant twins, possibly from limited power.

Germline V gives CDR1 DFQATT, CDR2 SNEGSKA (reference sequence). The CDR3 spans 15 residues. The authors ran two nested PCRs of approximately 16 and 10 cycles on TCRalpha and TCRbeta cDNA. After re-calling the 5' RACE reads, TCRdb lists one entry per CDR3 protein, DNA absent. The table for this sample gives 330,000 or so distinct CDR3 sequences. Sequencing used blood. This rearrangement joins TRBV20-1 to TRBJ2-1; absent DNA, TCRdb's TRBD2 call cannot be checked. The sequence was obtained from a human donor with ulcerative colitis or Crohn's disease, or a healthy co-twin of an affected twin (not recorded which). The CDR3 loop reads CSADSGGDLNNEQFF.